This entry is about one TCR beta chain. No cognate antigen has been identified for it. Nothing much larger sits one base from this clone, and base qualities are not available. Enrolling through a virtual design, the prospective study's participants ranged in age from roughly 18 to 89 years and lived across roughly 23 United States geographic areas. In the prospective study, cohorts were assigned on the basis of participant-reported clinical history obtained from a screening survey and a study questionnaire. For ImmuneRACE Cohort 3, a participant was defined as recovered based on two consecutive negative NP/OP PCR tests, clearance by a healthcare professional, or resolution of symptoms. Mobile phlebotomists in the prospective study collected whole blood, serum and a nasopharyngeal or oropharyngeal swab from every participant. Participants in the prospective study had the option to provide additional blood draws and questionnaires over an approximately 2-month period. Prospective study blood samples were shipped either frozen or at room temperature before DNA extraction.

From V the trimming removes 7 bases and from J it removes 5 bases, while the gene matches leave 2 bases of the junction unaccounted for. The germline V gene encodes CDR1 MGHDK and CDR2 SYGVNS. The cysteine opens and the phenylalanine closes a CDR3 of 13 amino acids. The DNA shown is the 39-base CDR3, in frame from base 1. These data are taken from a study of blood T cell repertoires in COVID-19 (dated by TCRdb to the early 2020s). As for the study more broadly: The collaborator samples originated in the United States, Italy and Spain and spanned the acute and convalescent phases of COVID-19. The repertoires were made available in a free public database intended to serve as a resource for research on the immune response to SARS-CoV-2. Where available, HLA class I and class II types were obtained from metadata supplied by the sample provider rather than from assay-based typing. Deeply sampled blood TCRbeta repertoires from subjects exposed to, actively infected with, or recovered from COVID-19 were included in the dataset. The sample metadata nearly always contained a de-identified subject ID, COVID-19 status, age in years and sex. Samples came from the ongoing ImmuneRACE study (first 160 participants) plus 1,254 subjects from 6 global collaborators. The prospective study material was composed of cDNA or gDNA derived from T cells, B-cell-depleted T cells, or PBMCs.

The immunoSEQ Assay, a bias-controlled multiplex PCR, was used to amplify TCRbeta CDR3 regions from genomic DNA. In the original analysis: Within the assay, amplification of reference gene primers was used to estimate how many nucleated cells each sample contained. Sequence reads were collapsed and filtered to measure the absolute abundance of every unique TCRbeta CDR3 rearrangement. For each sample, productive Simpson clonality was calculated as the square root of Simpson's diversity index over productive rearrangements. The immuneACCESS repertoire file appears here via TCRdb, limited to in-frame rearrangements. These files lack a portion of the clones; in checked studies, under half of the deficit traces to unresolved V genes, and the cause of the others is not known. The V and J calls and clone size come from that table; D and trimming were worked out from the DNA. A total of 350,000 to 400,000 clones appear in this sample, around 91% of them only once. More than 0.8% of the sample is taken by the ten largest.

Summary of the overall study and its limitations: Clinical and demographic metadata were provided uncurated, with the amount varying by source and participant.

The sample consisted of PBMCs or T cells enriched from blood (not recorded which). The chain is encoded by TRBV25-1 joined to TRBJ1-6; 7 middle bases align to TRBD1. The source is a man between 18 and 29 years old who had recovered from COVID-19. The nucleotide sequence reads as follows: TGTGCCAGCACTGGACAGGATAATTCACCCCTCCACTTT. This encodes CASTGQDNSPLHF.